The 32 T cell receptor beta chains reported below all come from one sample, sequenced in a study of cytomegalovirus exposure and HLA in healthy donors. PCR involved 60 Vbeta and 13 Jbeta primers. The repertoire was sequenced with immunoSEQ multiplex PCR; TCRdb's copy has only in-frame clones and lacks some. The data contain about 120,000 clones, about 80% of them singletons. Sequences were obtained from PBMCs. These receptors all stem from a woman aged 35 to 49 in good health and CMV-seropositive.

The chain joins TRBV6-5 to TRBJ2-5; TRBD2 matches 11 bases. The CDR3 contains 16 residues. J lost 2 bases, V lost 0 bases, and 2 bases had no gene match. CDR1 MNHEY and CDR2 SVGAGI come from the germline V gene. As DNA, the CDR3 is TGTGCCAGCAGTTACTCGGGGACTAGCGGACAAGAGACCCAGTACTTC. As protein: CASSYSGTSGQETQYF.

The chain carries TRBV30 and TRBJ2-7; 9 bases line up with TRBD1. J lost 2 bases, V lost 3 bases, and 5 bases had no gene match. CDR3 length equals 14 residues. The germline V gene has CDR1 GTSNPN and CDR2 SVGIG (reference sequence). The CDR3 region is CAWSPGQGPYEQYF. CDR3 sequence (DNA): TGTGCCTGGAGCCCGGGACAGGGCCCCTACGAGCAGTACTTC.

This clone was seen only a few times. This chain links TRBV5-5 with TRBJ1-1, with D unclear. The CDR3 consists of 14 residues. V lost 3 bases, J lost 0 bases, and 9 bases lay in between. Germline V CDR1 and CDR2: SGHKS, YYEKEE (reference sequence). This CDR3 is CASSYEQLNTEAFF. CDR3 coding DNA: TGTGCCAGCAGCTACGAACAGCTGAACACTGAAGCTTTCTTT.

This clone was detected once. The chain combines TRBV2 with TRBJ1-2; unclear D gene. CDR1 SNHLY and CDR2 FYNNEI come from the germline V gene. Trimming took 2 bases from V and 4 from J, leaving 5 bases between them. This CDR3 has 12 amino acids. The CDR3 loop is CASSESGYGYTF. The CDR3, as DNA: TGTGCCAGCAGTGAATCAGGCTATGGCTACACCTTC.

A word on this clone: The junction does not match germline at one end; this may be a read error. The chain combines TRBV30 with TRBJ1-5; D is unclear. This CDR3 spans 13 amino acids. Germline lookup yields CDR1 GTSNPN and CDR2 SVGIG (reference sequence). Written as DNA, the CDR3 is TGTGCCTGGAGTCCCCTTAGCGATCAGCCCCAGCATTTT. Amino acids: CAWSPLSDQPQHF.

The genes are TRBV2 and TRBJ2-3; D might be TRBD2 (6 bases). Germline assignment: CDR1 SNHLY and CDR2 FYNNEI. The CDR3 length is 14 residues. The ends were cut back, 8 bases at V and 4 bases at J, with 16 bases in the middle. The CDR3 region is CASAGRIVADTQYF. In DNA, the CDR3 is TGTGCCAGCGCTGGGAGGATTGTCGCAGATACGCAGTATTTT.

CDR3 DNA: TGTGCCAGCAGCGTAGAAGGGACAGGGGGCTATGGCTACACCTTC. Protein sequence: CASSVEGTGGYGYTF. The rearrangement links TRBV9 to TRBJ1-2, with TRBD1 matching 11 bases. Germline assignment: CDR1 SGDLS and CDR2 YYNGEE. The trim removed 0 bases at V and 4 bases at J, leaving 2 bases unmatched. The CDR3 has 15 residues.

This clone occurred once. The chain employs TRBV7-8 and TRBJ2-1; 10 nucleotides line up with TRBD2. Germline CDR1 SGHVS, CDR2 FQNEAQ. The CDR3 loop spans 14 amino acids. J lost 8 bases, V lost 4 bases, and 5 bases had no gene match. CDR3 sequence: CASSSSGGAHEQFF. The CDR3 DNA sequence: TGTGCCAGCAGCTCGAGCGGGGGGGCCCATGAGCAGTTCTTC.

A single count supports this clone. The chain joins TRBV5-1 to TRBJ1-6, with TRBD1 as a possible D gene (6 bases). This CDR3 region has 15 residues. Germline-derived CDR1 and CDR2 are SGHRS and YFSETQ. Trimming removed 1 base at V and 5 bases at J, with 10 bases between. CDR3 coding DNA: TGCGCCAGCAGCTTGACAGGGAGTAATAATTCACCCCTCCACTTT. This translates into CASSLTGSNNSPLHF.

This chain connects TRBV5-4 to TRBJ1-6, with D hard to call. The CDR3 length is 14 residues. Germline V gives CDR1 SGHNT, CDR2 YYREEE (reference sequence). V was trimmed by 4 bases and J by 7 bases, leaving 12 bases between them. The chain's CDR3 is CASSPPSLNSPLHF. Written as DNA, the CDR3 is TGTGCCAGCAGCCCCCCCAGTTTAAATTCACCCCTCCACTTT.

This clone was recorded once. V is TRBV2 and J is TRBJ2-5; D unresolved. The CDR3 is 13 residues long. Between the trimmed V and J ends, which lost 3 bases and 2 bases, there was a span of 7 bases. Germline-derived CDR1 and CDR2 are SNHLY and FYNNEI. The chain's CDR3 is CASSEERQETQYF. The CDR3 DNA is TGTGCCAGCAGTGAGGAGCGACAAGAGACCCAGTACTTC.

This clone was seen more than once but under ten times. The CDR3 spells CASSFVGGDGNQPQHF. The CDR3 DNA follows: TGTGCCAGCAGCTTCGTAGGGGGTGATGGCAATCAGCCCCAGCATTTT. The V call is TRBV5-5, the J call TRBJ1-5; maybe TRBD1 (6 bases). V lost 2 bases and J lost 2, with 14 bases in between. This CDR3 is 16 amino acids long. Germline V CDR1 and CDR2: SGHKS, YYEKEE (reference sequence).

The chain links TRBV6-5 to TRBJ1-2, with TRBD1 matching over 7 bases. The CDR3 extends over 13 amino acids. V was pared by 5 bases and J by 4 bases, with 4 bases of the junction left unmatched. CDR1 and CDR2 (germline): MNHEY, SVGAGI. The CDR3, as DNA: TGTGCCAGCAGTCCGACAGGGATCTATGGCTACACCTTC. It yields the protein CASSPTGIYGYTF.

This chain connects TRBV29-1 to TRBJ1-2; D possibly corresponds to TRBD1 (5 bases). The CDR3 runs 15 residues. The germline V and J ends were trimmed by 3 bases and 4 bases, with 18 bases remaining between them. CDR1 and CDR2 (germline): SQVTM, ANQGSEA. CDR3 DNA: TGCAGCGTTGATGGGGAGGGCAGGGATTTCTATGGCTACACCTTC. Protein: CSVDGEGRDFYGYTF.

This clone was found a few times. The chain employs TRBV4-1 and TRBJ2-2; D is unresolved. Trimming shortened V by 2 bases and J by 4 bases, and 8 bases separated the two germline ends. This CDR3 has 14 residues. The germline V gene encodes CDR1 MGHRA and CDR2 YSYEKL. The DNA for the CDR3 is TGCGCCAGCAGCCAAACCTTGAGCACCGGGGAGCTGTTTTTT. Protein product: CASSQTLSTGELFF.

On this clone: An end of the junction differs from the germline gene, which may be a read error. The CDR3 nucleotides are TGTGCCAGCAGTCAACGACAGGGAGTCCGTACCGACTTC. Encoded protein: CASSQRQGVRTDF. V usage is TRBV27 and J usage is TRBJ1-2; 7 bases align to TRBD1. There are 13 residues in the CDR3. Germline CDR1 is MNHEY and CDR2 is SMNVEV (reference sequence).

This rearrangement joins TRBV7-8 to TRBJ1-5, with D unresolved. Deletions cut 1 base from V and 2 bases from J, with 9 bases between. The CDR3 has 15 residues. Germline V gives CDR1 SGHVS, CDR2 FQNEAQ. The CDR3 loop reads CASSLGGAGNQPQHF. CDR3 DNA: TGTGCCAGCAGCTTAGGAGGCGCGGGCAATCAGCCCCAGCATTTT.

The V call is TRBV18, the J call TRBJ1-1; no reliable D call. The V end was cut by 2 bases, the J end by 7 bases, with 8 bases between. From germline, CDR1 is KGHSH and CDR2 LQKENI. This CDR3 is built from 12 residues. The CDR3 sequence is CASSPDTSEAFF. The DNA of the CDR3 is TGTGCCAGCTCACCAGACACCAGTGAAGCTTTCTTT. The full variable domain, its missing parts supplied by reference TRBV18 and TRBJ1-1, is NAGVMQNPRHLVRRRGQEARLRCSPMKGHSHVYWYRQLPEEGLKFMVYLQKENIIDESGMPKERFSAEFPKEGPSILRIQQVVRGDSAAYFCASSPDTSEAFFGQGTRLTVV.

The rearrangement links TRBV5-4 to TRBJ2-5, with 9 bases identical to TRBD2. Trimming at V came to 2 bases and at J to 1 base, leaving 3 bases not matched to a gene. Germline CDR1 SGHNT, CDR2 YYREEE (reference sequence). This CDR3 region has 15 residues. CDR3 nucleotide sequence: TGTGCCAGCAGCTTCGCGGGGGGGATCCAAGAGACCCAGTACTTC. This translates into CASSFAGGIQETQYF.

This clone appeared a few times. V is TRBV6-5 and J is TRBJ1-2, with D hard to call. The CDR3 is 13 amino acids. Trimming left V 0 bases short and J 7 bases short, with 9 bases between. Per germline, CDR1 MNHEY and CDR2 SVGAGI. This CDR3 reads CASSYSRSSGYTF. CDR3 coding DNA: TGTGCCAGCAGTTACTCGAGGTCAAGTGGCTACACCTTC.

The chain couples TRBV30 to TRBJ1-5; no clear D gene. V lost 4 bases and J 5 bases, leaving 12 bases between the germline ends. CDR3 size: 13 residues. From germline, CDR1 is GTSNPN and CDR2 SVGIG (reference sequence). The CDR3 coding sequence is TGTGCCTGGAATCGGGGTTTCGATCAGCCCCAGCATTTT. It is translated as CAWNRGFDQPQHF.

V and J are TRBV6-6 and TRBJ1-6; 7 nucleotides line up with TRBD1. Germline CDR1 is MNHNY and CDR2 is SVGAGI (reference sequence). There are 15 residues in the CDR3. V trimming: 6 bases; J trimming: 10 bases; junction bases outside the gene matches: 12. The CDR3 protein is CASRQQGLVGSPLHF. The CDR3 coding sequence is TGTGCCAGCAGACAACAGGGGCTAGTTGGATCACCCCTCCACTTT.

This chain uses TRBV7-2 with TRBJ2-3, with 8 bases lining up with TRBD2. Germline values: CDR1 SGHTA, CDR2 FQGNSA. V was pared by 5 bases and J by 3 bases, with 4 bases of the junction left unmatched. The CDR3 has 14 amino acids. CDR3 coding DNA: TGTGCCAGCAGCCCGGGACTAGTGACAGATACGCAGTATTTT. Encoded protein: CASSPGLVTDTQYF.

The CDR3 DNA sequence: TGTGCCAGCAGCGCGACTTCCACCGGGGAGCTGTTTTTT. It encodes CASSATSTGELFF. This chain links TRBV9 with TRBJ2-2; no clear D. The CDR3 is made up of 13 amino acids. Trimming removed 3 bases at V and 4 bases at J, with 7 bases between. CDR1 is SGDLS and CDR2 is YYNGEE in the germline V gene.

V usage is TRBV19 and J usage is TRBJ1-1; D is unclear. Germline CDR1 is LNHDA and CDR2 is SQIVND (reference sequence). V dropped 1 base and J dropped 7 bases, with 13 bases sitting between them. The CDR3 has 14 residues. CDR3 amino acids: CASSIGHGVGEAFF. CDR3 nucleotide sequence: TGTGCCAGTAGTATAGGGCACGGAGTGGGTGAAGCTTTCTTT.

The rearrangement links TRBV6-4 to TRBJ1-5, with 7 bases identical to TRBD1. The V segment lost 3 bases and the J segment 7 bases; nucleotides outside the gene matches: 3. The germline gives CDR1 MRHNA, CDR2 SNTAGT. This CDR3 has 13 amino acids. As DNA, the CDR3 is TGTGCCAGCAGTGAAGAAGGGGGCCAGCCCCAGCATTTT. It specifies CASSEEGGQPQHF.

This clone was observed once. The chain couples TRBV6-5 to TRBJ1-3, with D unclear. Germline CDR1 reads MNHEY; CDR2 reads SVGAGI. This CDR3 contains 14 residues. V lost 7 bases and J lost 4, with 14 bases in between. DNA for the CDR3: TGTGCCAGCAAGGAGTCTGGCCGAGGAAACACCATATATTTT. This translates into CASKESGRGNTIYF.

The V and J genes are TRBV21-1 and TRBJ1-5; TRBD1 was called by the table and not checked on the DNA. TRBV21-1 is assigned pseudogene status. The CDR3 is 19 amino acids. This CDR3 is CASSKSEWETGRPNQPQHF. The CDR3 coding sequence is TGTGCCAGCAGCAAGAGTGAGTGGGAGACAGGGCGGCCCAATCAGCCCCAGCATTTT.

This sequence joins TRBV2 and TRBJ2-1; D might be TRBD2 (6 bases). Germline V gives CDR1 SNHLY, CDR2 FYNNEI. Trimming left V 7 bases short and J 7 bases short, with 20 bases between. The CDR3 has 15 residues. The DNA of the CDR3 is TGTGCCAGCACCTTGCTGGGCGGGGCCCCGAATGAGCAGTTCTTC. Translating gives CASTLLGGAPNEQFF.

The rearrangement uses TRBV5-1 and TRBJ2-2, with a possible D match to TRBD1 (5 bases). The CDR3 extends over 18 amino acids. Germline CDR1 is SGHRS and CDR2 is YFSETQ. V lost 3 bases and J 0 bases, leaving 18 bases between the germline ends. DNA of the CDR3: TGCGCCAGCAGCTCGCGTAGGGCAGGGTTCGCGAACACCGGGGAGCTGTTTTTT. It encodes CASSSRRAGFANTGELFF.

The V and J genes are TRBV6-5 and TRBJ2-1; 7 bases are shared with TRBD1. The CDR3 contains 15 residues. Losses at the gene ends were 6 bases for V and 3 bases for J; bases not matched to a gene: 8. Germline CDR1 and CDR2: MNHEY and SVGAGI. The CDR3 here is CASSPGTALYNEQFF. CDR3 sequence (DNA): TGTGCCAGCAGCCCCGGGACAGCCCTCTACAATGAGCAGTTCTTC.

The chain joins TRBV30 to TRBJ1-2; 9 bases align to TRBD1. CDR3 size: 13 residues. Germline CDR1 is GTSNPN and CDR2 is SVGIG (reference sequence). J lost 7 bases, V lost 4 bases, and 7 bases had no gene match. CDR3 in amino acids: CAWTVQGAGGYTF. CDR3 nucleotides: TGTGCCTGGACCGTACAGGGGGCGGGTGGCTACACCTTC.